One sample yielded the 10 T cell receptor beta chains listed below, sequenced in a study of T cell responses to AZD1222 COVID-19 vaccine (dated by TCRdb to the early 2020s). The time point label, as the study defines it: about 28 days (+/-7) after the second vaccine dose. Library generation was performed with the immunoSEQ multiplex PCR assay. TCRdb carries this immuneACCESS record with in-frame sequences only. Its versions omit some clonotypes, under half of them owing to an unresolved V gene in the studies checked, with the rest unexplained. The sample yields about 180,000 clones; approximately 94% were counted once. The ten largest make up about 1.5% of the sample. Sample: peripheral blood, taken 28 days after the second AZD1222 dose. These receptors were obtained from an adult who received the AZD1222 COVID-19 vaccine.

The chain carries TRBV2 and TRBJ2-2; D is ambiguous. Deletions cut 7 bases from V and 4 bases from J, with 10 bases between. Per germline, CDR1 SNHLY and CDR2 FYNNEI. The CDR3 covers 13 residues. The CDR3 loop is CASNDGLTGELFF. DNA of the CDR3: TGTGCCAGCAACGACGGCCTCACCGGGGAGCTGTTTTTT.

The chain carries TRBV27 and TRBJ1-2; D gene ambiguous. CDR1 and CDR2 (germline): MNHEY, SMNVEV (reference sequence). The V end was cut by 2 bases, the J end by 0 bases, with 10 bases between. The CDR3 consists of 15 residues. CDR3 sequence reads: CASSLHATSNYGYTF. Here the CDR3 DNA reads TGTGCCAGCAGTTTACACGCCACTTCTAACTATGGCTACACCTTC.

CDR3: CASSERDFDNQPQHF. In DNA, the CDR3 is TGTGCCAGCAGTGAGAGGGACTTCGACAATCAGCCCCAGCATTTT. The chain uses TRBV6-1 and TRBJ1-5, with a possible D match to TRBD1 (5 bases). Germline loops: CDR1 MNHNS, CDR2 SASEGT. V was clipped by 3 bases and J by 3 bases, with 12 bases between them. The CDR3 runs 15 residues.

The V gene is TRBV29-1, the J gene TRBJ1-2, with D perhaps TRBD1 (6 bases). Germline lookup yields CDR1 SQVTM and CDR2 ANQGSEA. With 7 bases removed from V and 2 bases from J, the gap between germline ends came to 11 bases. The CDR3 is made up of 12 amino acids. The DNA of the CDR3 is TGCAGCGCCGAGGACAGAAACTATGGCTACACCTTC. It yields the protein CSAEDRNYGYTF.

CDR3 loop: CASSVQGPYGYTF. CDR3 nucleotides: TGTGCCAGCAGCGTACAGGGGCCCTATGGCTACACCTTC. The chain links TRBV14 to TRBJ1-2; 7 bases match TRBD1. The CDR3 is 13 amino acids. V shed 5 bases and J 4 bases; nucleotides not matched to a gene: 4. CDR1 SGHDN and CDR2 FVKESK come from the germline V gene. The whole variable domain, remainder taken from reference TRBV14 and TRBJ1-2, is EAGVTQFPSHSVIEKGQTVTLRCDPISGHDNLYWYRRVMGKEIKFLLHFVKESKQDESGMPNNRFLAERTGGTYSTLKVQPAELEDSGVYFCASSVQGPYGYTFGSGTRLTVV.

A few counts support this clone. The gene calls are TRBV6-4 and TRBJ2-2; D gene ambiguous. The V end was cut by 5 bases, the J end by 3 bases, with 7 bases between. There are 13 residues in the CDR3. Germline V gene sequence: CDR1 MRHNA, CDR2 SNTAGT. The CDR3 region is CASSIRDTGELFF. The CDR3 DNA follows: TGTGCCAGCAGTATAAGAGACACCGGGGAGCTGTTTTTT.

The chain uses TRBV7-9 and TRBJ2-4; the match to TRBD1 covers 7 bases. Trimming at V came to 4 bases and at J to 0 bases, leaving 9 bases not matched to a gene. Germline loops: CDR1 SEHNR, CDR2 FQNEAQ (reference sequence). The CDR3 totals 17 residues. This chain's CDR3 is CASSSVGQAIAKNIQYF. The CDR3 region has the DNA TGTGCCAGCAGCTCAGTCGGACAGGCCATAGCCAAAAACATTCAGTACTTC.

This clone was counted a few times. The gene calls are TRBV7-9 and TRBJ1-2, with 9 bases matching TRBD1. The V and J ends lost 3 bases and 6 bases, in that order; junction bases with no gene match: 2. CDR1 SEHNR and CDR2 FQNEAQ come from the germline V gene (reference sequence). The length of the CDR3 is 13 residues. CDR3 DNA: TGTGCCAGCAGCTTCGGGACAGGGAATGGCTACACCTTC. The encoded protein is CASSFGTGNGYTF.

This clone was detected once. This chain joins TRBV6-4 and TRBJ2-2, with TRBD2 matching 7 bases. The CDR3 is made up of 14 amino acids. With 8 bases clipped from V and 4 bases from J, the junction kept 7 bases outside the gene matches. Germline CDR1 reads MRHNA; CDR2 reads SNTAGT. The chain's CDR3 is CASSPGLSTGELFF. DNA of the CDR3: TGTGCCAGCTCCCCGGGACTATCCACCGGGGAGCTGTTTTTT.

The rearrangement joins TRBV9 to TRBJ1-1, with a possible D match to TRBD1 (6 bases). The CDR3 is 14 residues long. Germline V lookup: CDR1 SGDLS, CDR2 YYNGEE. V lost 4 bases and J lost 9, with 19 bases in between. DNA for the CDR3: TGTGCCAGCAGCTCCGCGACAGGCGGTCCCCAAGCTTTCTTT. Its translation is CASSSATGGPQAFF.